This TCR beta chain comes out of a study of blood T cell repertoires in COVID-19. Produced via immunoSEQ multiplex PCR; TCRdb's table is partial and in-frame only. Seen here are some 230,000 clones, 70% to 90% observed once, and the top ten hold just under 1%. CDR3 length: 16 amino acids. The V gene end was trimmed by 0 bases and the J gene end by 6 bases; junction bases not matched to a gene: 9. Germline values: CDR1 LGHNA, CDR2 YNFKEQ. The sequenced material came from peripheral blood. The source is a man in his forties with acute or convalescent COVID-19. V usage is TRBV4-2 and J usage is TRBJ1-1; 8 bases map to TRBD1. The CDR3 spells CASSQDLTGGKAEAFF. The CDR3 DNA is TGTGCCAGCAGCCAAGATCTCACAGGGGGTAAGGCTGAAGCTTTCTTT.